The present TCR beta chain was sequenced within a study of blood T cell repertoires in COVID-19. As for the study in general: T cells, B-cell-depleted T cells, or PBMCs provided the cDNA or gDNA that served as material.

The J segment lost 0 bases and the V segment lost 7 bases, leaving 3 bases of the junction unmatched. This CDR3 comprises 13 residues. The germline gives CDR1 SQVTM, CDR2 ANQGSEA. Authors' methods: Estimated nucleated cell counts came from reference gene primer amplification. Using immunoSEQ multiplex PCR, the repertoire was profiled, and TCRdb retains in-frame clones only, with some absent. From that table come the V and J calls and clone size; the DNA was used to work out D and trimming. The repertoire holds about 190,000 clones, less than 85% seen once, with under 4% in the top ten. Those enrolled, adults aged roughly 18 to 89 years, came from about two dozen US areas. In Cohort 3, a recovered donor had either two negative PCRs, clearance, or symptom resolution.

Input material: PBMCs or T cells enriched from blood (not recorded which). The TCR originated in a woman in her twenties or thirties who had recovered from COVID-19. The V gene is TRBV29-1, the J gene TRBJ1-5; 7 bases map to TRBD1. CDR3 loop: CSGDSYSNQPQHF. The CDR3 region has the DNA TGCAGCGGGGACAGTTATAGCAATCAGCCCCAGCATTTT.